Below, 11 T cell receptor beta chains from the same sample are listed, as sequenced in a study of neurological immune-mediated disorders. TCRdb itself ran the 5' RACE reads through MiXCR, one entry per CDR3 protein. The sample lists roughly 15,000 distinct CDR3 sequences, roughly 14% occurring once. Sequences were obtained from PBMCs. The receptors were sampled from a man aged 60 to 75 with HTLV-1-associated myelopathy (HAM/TSP).

This clonotype was seen ten or more times. The V gene is TRBV15, the J gene TRBJ1-6, with a possible D match to TRBD1 (5 bases). The CDR3 runs to 14 residues. The V gene lost 9 bases and the J gene lost 0 bases, with 9 bases spanning the gap. In germline, CDR1 is LNHNV, CDR2 YYDKDF (reference sequence). CDR3: CATSGSSYNSPLHF. For the CDR3, the DNA is TGTGCCACTTCAGGGAGCTCCTATAATTCACCCCTCCACTTT.

Notes on this clonotype: The junction departs from germline at one end; a sequencing error may be responsible. The chain recombines TRBV5-1 with TRBJ1-3; weak D call: TRBD1 (5 bases). Germline V gives CDR1 SGHRS, CDR2 YFSETQ. The CDR3 consists of 15 residues. CDR3 protein: CAISSSGTQTDTIYF. CDR3 coding DNA: TGCGCCATCAGCTCCTCGGGGACCCAAACGGACACCATATATTTT. The full variable domain, with the rest looked up from reference TRBV5-1 and TRBJ1-3, is KAGVTQTPRYLIKTRGQQVTLSCSPISGHRSVSWYQQTPGQGLQFLFEYFSETQRNKGNFPGRFSGRQFSNSRSEMNVSTLELGDSALYLCAISSSGTQTDTIYFGEGSWLTVV.

This clonotype was counted many times. The V and J genes are TRBV28 and TRBJ2-1, with 10 bases identical to TRBD2. There are 16 residues in the CDR3. Losses at the gene ends were 6 bases for V and 2 bases for J; bases not matched to a gene: 7. Germline V gene data show CDR1 as MDHEN and CDR2 as SYDVKM. This chain's CDR3 is CASRWASGGTYNEQFF. CDR3 coding DNA: TGTGCCAGCAGGTGGGCTAGCGGGGGTACCTACAATGAGCAGTTCTTC. The full variable domain, in which reference TRBV28 and TRBJ2-1 provide the parts outside the CDR3, is DVKVTQSSRYLVKRTGEKVFLECVQDMDHENMFWYRQDPGLGLRLIYFSYDVKMKEKGDIPEGYSVSREKKERFSLILESASTNQTSMYLCASRWASGGTYNEQFFGPGTRLTVL.

This clonotype was detected many times. This chain links TRBV6-2 or TRBV6-3 with TRBJ2-3; TRBD2 might be the D (6 bases). V dropped 4 bases and J dropped 1 base, with 15 bases sitting between them. CDR3 length equals 16 residues. CDR1 and CDR2 (germline): MNHEY, SVGEGT. In nucleotides, the CDR3 is TGTGCCAGCAGTTCCCGACTAGGATCGGGCACAGATACGCAGTATTTT. Amino acids: CASSSRLGSGTDTQYF.

This clonotype has a count of ten or more. Here the CDR3 reads CASSLYTRAMMNTEAFF. DNA for the CDR3: TGTGCCAGCAGCTTATATACACGGGCGATGATGAACACTGAAGCTTTCTTT. The chain links TRBV7-8 to TRBJ1-1, with D uncertain. CDR3 length: 17 amino acids. Germline V gene sequence: CDR1 SGHVS, CDR2 FQNEAQ. With 2 bases removed from V and 0 bases from J, the gap between germline ends came to 16 bases.

This clonotype is labeled medium-sized. This chain links TRBV20-1 with TRBJ1-5, with 10 bases lining up with TRBD1. The CDR3 is 15 amino acids. In germline, CDR1 is DFQATT, CDR2 SNEGSKA (reference sequence). The J segment lost 8 bases and the V segment lost 2 bases, leaving 9 bases of the junction unmatched. The CDR3 here is CSARTTGGDLKPQHF. The CDR3 DNA sequence: TGCAGTGCTAGAACGACAGGGGGCGATTTGAAGCCCCAGCATTTT.

This clonotype ranks as medium-sized. This chain connects TRBV20-1 to TRBJ2-5, with D perhaps TRBD1 (6 bases). Trimming removed 6 bases from V and 1 base from J, with 15 bases in between. Germline CDR1 reads DFQATT; CDR2 reads SNEGSKA (reference sequence). The length of the CDR3 is 14 residues. CDR3 sequence reads: CSAPTRTVQETQYF. The DNA of the CDR3 is TGCAGTGCCCCAACCCGGACAGTCCAAGAGACCCAGTACTTC.

This clonotype was observed at least ten times. The gene calls are TRBV19 and TRBJ2-3, with D perhaps matching TRBD2 (5 bases). Trimming shortened V by 3 bases and J by 2 bases, and 12 bases separated the two germline ends. Germline CDR1 reads LNHDA; CDR2 reads SQIVND (reference sequence). The CDR3 runs to 15 residues. The CDR3 loop reads CASSIGGRLTDTQYF. CDR3 coding DNA: TGTGCCAGTAGTATCGGAGGCAGGCTCACAGATACGCAGTATTTT.

Ten or more counts support this clonotype. The V gene is TRBV5-1, the J gene TRBJ2-5; D not resolved. Germline CDR1 and CDR2: SGHRS and YFSETQ. CDR3 length equals 15 residues. Between the trimmed V and J ends, which lost 1 base and 5 bases, there was a span of 15 bases. The CDR3 sequence: CASSLSTSAPETQYF. Written as DNA, the CDR3 is TGCGCCAGCAGCTTGTCTACCTCTGCGCCGGAGACCCAGTACTTC.

This clonotype was detected ten times or more. This chain joins TRBV3-1 and TRBJ2-3; D is perhaps TRBD2 (5 bases). Trimming cost V 2 bases and J 1 base, with 7 bases left between them. Germline loops: CDR1 LGHDT, CDR2 YNNKEL (reference sequence). This CDR3 spans 14 amino acids. Here the CDR3 reads CASSQRDGTDTQYF. The CDR3 DNA sequence: TGTGCCAGCAGCCAACGGGATGGCACAGATACGCAGTATTTT.

This clonotype appeared many times. The gene calls are TRBV7-2 and TRBJ2-7; D gene uncertain. Germline V gene lookup returns CDR1 SGHTA and CDR2 FQGNSA. CDR3 length: 15 amino acids. Trimming removed 2 bases from V and 4 bases from J, with 15 bases in between. The CDR3 DNA sequence: TGTGCCAGCAGCTTATACCCTACCAGATCGTACGAGCAGTACTTC. Protein sequence: CASSLYPTRSYEQYF. The complete variable domain, with remaining parts taken from reference TRBV7-2 and TRBJ2-7, reads GAGVSQSPSNKVTEKGKDVELRCDPISGHTALYWYRQSLGQGLEFLIYFQGNSAPDKSGLPSDRFSAERTGGSVSTLTIQRTQQEDSAVYLCASSLYPTRSYEQYFGPGTRLTVT.